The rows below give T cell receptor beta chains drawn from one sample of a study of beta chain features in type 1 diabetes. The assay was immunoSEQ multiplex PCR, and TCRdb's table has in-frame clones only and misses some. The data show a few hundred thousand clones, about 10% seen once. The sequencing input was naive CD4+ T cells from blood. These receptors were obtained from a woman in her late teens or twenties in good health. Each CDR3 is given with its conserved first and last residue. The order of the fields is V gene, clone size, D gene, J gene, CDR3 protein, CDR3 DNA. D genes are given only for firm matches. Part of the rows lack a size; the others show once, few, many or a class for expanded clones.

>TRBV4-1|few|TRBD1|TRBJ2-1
CASSQDRMGQGSLNEQFF
TGCGCCAGCAGCCAAGATCGCATGGGACAGGGGTCCCTCAATGAGCAGTTCTTC
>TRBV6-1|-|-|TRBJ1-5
CASSEGQGIWPQHF
TGTGCCAGCAGTGAAGGTCAGGGAATATGGCCCCAGCATTTT
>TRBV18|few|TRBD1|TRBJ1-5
CASSSGDSSEPQHF
TGTGCCAGCTCATCGGGGGACAGCTCAGAGCCCCAGCATTTT
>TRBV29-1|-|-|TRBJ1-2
CSVEGGYGYTF
TGCAGCGTTGAGGGAGGATATGGCTACACCTTC
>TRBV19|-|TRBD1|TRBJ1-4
CASSRGQVGEKLFF
TGTGCCAGTAGTAGGGGACAGGTTGGTGAAAAACTGTTTTTT
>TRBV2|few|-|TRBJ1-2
CASRTGGGYGYTF
TGTGCCAGCAGAACGGGGGGAGGCTATGGCTACACCTTC
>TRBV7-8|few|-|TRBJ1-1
CASSSQEGTEAFF
TGTGCCAGCAGCTCCCAGGAGGGCACTGAAGCTTTCTTT
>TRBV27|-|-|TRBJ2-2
CASSTWTGELFF
TGTGCCAGCAGTACATGGACCGGGGAGCTGTTTTTT
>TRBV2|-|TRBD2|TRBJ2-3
CASSELGRADTQYF
TGTGCCAGCAGTGAGTTGGGGAGGGCAGATACGCAGTATTTT
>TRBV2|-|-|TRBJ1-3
CASSEMGRTGNTIYF
TGTGCCAGCAGTGAAATGGGGAGGACTGGAAACACCATATATTTT
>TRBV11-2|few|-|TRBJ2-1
CASRLPSYEQFF
TGTGCCAGCAGGCTTCCTAGCTATGAGCAGTTCTTC
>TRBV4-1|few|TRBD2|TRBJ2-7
CASSQDLTSGSYEQYF
TGCGCCAGCAGCCAAGACCTGACTAGCGGATCCTACGAGCAGTACTTC
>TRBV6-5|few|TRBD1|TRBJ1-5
CASRPRTGSNQPQHF
TGTGCCAGCAGACCCAGGACAGGTAGCAATCAGCCCCAGCATTTT
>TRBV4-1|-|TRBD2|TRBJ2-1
CASSAMGGRSNEQFF
TGCGCCAGCAGCGCCATGGGGGGGAGGTCCAATGAGCAGTTCTTC